This T cell receptor beta chain stems from a study of blood T cell repertoires in COVID-19 (dated by TCRdb to the early 2020s). Notes on the research overall: Collaborator samples came from the United States, Italy and Spain and covered acute and convalescent phases of COVID-19. Samples were obtained from the ongoing ImmuneRACE study (first 160 participants) and from roughly 1,300 subjects provided by 6 global collaborators. The prospective study material was composed of cDNA or gDNA derived from T cells, B-cell-depleted T cells, or PBMCs. The repertoires were released in a freely available public database meant as a resource for research on the immune response to SARS-CoV-2. Where HLA class I and class II types were available, the types were taken from metadata supplied by the sample provider, not from assay-based typing. The dataset comprised deeply sampled blood TCRbeta repertoires from subjects exposed to, actively infected with, or recovered from COVID-19. The sample metadata nearly always contained a de-identified subject ID, COVID-19 status, age in years and sex.

Relative to germline, V is 3 bases shorter and J is 0 bases shorter, with 15 bases between their ends. The CDR3 numbers 16 residues from cysteine through phenylalanine. CDR3 DNA only is kept here, 48 bases in frame from base 1. The germline V gene gives CDR1 as KGHSH and CDR2 as LQKENI. With regard to this clone: The antigen it binds to is not known. No quality values exist for individual bases; no much larger clone is one base distant.

The collaborating institutions used their own protocols to collect whole blood in K2EDTA tubes. For TCRbeta analysis, collaborators shipped samples in one of three forms: frozen whole blood, isolated PBMCs, or DNA extracted from either of those sample types. General findings and caveats noted by the study authors: The amount of clinical and demographic metadata varied by source and participant and was provided uncurated.

The immunoSEQ Assay, a bias-controlled multiplex PCR, was used to amplify TCRbeta CDR3 regions from genomic DNA. The paper's processing steps were these. Nucleated cell counts per sample were estimated from amplification of reference gene primers within the assay. To quantify the absolute abundance of each unique TCRbeta CDR3 rearrangement, sequence reads were collapsed and filtered. For each sample, productive Simpson clonality was calculated by taking the square root of Simpson's diversity index across productive rearrangements. TCRdb took this table from immuneACCESS and kept in-frame rearrangements with V and J called. Such tables lack part of the clones; where checked against another copy, unresolved V genes explain under half of the gap, and the rest is unexplained. V and J calls and clone size are given by that table; D and trimming were obtained from the DNA. A total of over 120,000 clones appear in this sample, approximately 89% of them only once. 1.5% to 2% of the sample belongs to the ten largest clones.

The sequenced sample consisted of peripheral blood. The chain is made from TRBV18 and TRBJ2-7; TRBD2 is perhaps the D gene, given 6 matching bases. The clonotype comes from a human donor in a cohort sampled during active COVID-19. The nucleotide sequence is given as TGTGCCAGCTCACCCGGAGGCGGGACTCTCTCCTACGAGCAGTACTTC. It translates to CASSPGGGTLSYEQYF.